The entry below describes one TCR beta chain. Data came from immunoSEQ multiplex PCR; TCRdb stores just in-frame clones and leaves some out. Of about 98,000 clones listed, 90% to 95% were seen once; the top ten hold more than 2%. The sample originates from a study of T cell changes during pregnancy in multiple sclerosis. The CDR3 sequence is 14 residues long. The germline V gene has CDR1 MNHEY and CDR2 SMNVEV (reference sequence). V dropped 6 bases and J dropped 2 bases, with 14 bases sitting between them. J is TRBJ2-7 and V is TRBV27; maybe TRBD2 (7 bases). Material: peripheral blood, obtained after pregnancy. The source of this sequence is a female donor in good health, enrolled as a control in a pregnancy study. The CDR3 sequence is CASSGGRGPYEQYF. The CDR3 bases are TGTGCCAGCAGCGGGGGGCGGGGCCCCTACGAGCAGTACTTC.